This TCR beta chain originates from a study of cytomegalovirus exposure and HLA in healthy donors. Study-wide points: Owing to their indistinguishability, certain V segments, notably TRBV6-2 and TRBV6-3, were excluded.

The PCR was carried out with 60 Vbeta primers and 13 Jbeta primers. Measured with immunoSEQ multiplex PCR; TCRdb has only the in-frame clones, and not every one. The table includes about 97,000 clones, more than 80% detected once. About this clone: The antigen remains undetermined.

V was pared by 2 bases and J by 0 bases, with 4 bases of the junction left unmatched. The CDR3 loop spans 15 amino acids. Germline lookup yields CDR1 MNHNS and CDR2 SASEGT. This clonotype was obtained from a man aged 25 to 45 in good health and CMV-seronegative. The V and J genes are TRBV6-1 and TRBJ2-7, with 7 nucleotides matching TRBD2. Sequenced: PBMCs. The DNA for the CDR3 is TGTGCCAGCAGTGAACTAGCGGTGCTCTCCTACGAGCAGTACTTC. Its protein product is CASSELAVLSYEQYF.